The 21 T cell receptor beta chains listed next were all sequenced from one sample in a study of cytomegalovirus exposure and HLA in healthy donors (dated by TCRdb to 2017 to 2019). The method behind the library was the immunoSEQ multiplex PCR assay. In its TCRdb copy, this immuneACCESS table keeps in-frame sequences only and misses some clones. Where compared with another copy, unresolved V genes explain less than half of these, and the others have no known cause. The sample contains approximately 180,000 clones, around nine tenths of them found a single time. Clones ranked in the top ten supply approximately 2.5% of the sample. The sample comprised PBMCs. Receptors were obtained from a man aged 18 to 29 in good health and CMV-seropositive.

The chain employs TRBV7-3 and TRBJ2-1; D gene ambiguous. The CDR3 is made up of 11 amino acids. Trimming shortened V by 5 bases and J by 5 bases, and 4 bases separated the two germline ends. The germline CDR1 and CDR2 sequences are SGHTA and FQGTGA. DNA of the CDR3: TGTGCCAGCAGCGACAACAATGAGCAGTTCTTC. Translating gives CASSDNNEQFF.

The V and J genes are TRBV11-2 and TRBJ1-2, with D possibly being TRBD1 (5 bases). This CDR3 contains 15 residues. The ends were cut back, 6 bases at V and 2 bases at J, with 16 bases in the middle. Germline lookup yields CDR1 SGHAT and CDR2 FQNNGV. The CDR3 loop reads CASRSGRGLNYGYTF. CDR3 sequence (DNA): TGTGCCAGCAGGAGCGGGCGGGGCCTAAACTATGGCTACACCTTC.

V gene TRBV7-3 combines with J gene TRBJ2-1; 12 nucleotides match TRBD2. CDR3 size: 21 residues. CDR1 SGHTA and CDR2 FQGTGA come from the germline V gene. The trim removed 0 bases at V and 2 bases at J, leaving 14 bases unmatched. The DNA for the CDR3 is TGTGCCAGCAGCTTAACCCCAGGTCCTAGCGGGAGGGCCAGGACCTACAATGAGCAGTTCTTC. It specifies CASSLTPGPSGRARTYNEQFF.

The chain recombines TRBV5-4 with TRBJ2-3; TRBD2 aligns across 14 bases. Germline-derived CDR1 and CDR2 are SGHNT and YYREEE (reference sequence). This CDR3 spans 17 amino acids. The trim removed 0 bases at V and 4 bases at J, leaving 4 bases unmatched. The CDR3 DNA reads TGTGCCAGCAGCTTGGGGGGACTAGCGGGAGAGGCAGATACGCAGTATTTT. Protein: CASSLGGLAGEADTQYF.

Only one count was recorded for this clone. The V and J genes are TRBV4-3 and TRBJ2-5; 8 bases align to TRBD2. V lost 0 bases, J lost 3 bases, and 3 bases stayed unmatched. This CDR3 has 15 residues. Looked up from germline, CDR1 is LGHNA and CDR2 is YSLEER. The CDR3: CASSQESGREETQYF. The CDR3 nucleotides read TGCGCCAGCAGCCAAGAGTCCGGGAGGGAAGAGACCCAGTACTTC.

This clone was seen a few times. The gene calls are TRBV11-1 and TRBJ2-7, with a possible D match to TRBD2 (5 bases). Germline loops: CDR1 SGHAT, CDR2 FQDESV (reference sequence). The CDR3 consists of 14 residues. V was shortened by 5 bases and J by 3 bases, with 14 bases between the two germline ends. CDR3 region: CASSRGSQNYEQYF. CDR3 in DNA: TGTGCCAGCAGCCGGGGTAGCCAGAACTACGAGCAGTACTTC.

The V and J genes are TRBV28 and TRBJ2-3; 12 bases agree with TRBD2. Germline trimming cut 4 bases from V and 2 bases from J; bases unmatched to any gene: 10. The CDR3 sequence is 18 residues long. The V gene's germline CDR1 is MDHEN and CDR2 SYDVKM. The CDR3 DNA sequence: TGTGCCAGCAGTTCCCCTGGACTAGCGGGATCTTCCACAGATACGCAGTATTTT. This sequence encodes CASSSPGLAGSSTDTQYF. The entire variable domain, with the rest obtained from reference TRBV28 and TRBJ2-3, is as follows: DVKVTQSSRYLVKRTGEKVFLECVQDMDHENMFWYRQDPGLGLRLIYFSYDVKMKEKGDIPEGYSVSREKKERFSLILESASTNQTSMYLCASSSPGLAGSSTDTQYFGPGTRLTVL.

J is TRBJ1-2 and V is TRBV27, with D unresolved. The CDR3 spans 14 residues. Trimming removed 7 bases from V and 8 bases from J, with 20 bases in between. CDR1 and CDR2 (germline): MNHEY, SMNVEV (reference sequence). In DNA, the CDR3 is TGTGCCAGCACCGGGAAGAGTGGGGTCGGAGGCTACACCTTC. It is translated as CASTGKSGVGGYTF.

J is TRBJ2-7 and V is TRBV2, with D possibly TRBD1 on 6 matching bases. Trimming shortened V by 7 bases and J by 2 bases, and 12 bases separated the two germline ends. This CDR3 spans 13 amino acids. Germline V gives CDR1 SNHLY, CDR2 FYNNEI. The CDR3 loop is CASISGEAYEQYF. In DNA, the CDR3 is TGTGCCAGCATCTCAGGGGAAGCCTACGAGCAGTACTTC. The complete variable domain, with remaining parts taken from reference TRBV2 and TRBJ2-7, reads EPEVTQTPSHQVTQMGQEVILRCVPISNHLYFYWYRQILGQKVEFLVSFYNNEISEKSEIFDDQFSVERPDGSNFTLKIRSTKLEDSAMYFCASISGEAYEQYFGPGTRLTVT.

The chain couples TRBV5-1 to TRBJ2-7; weak D call: TRBD1 (6 bases). Germline V gene lookup returns CDR1 SGHRS and CDR2 YFSETQ. V lost 2 bases and J 6 bases, leaving 21 bases between the germline ends. The CDR3 consists of 16 residues. CDR3 protein: CASSLRTRDTVGEQYF. Here the CDR3 DNA reads TGCGCCAGCAGCTTAAGGACCCGGGACACGGTGGGCGAGCAGTACTTC. Looking up the rest from reference TRBV5-1 and TRBJ2-7 gives the full variable domain: KAGVTQTPRYLIKTRGQQVTLSCSPISGHRSVSWYQQTPGQGLQFLFEYFSETQRNKGNFPGRFSGRQFSNSRSEMNVSTLELGDSALYLCASSLRTRDTVGEQYFGPGTRLTVT.

This chain joins TRBV6-5 and TRBJ1-2; no clear D. There are 15 residues in the CDR3. The germline CDR1 and CDR2 sequences are MNHEY and SVGAGI. Between the trimmed V and J ends, which lost 0 bases and 4 bases, there was a span of 12 bases. CDR3 in DNA: TGTGCCAGCAGTTACTCGACTGCGGGGTCCTATGGCTACACCTTC. Translated: CASSYSTAGSYGYTF.

This clone was observed a handful of times. The chain carries TRBV6-1 and TRBJ1-5; D gene unclear. The CDR3 runs 15 residues. In germline, CDR1 is MNHNS, CDR2 SASEGT. V lost 7 bases to trimming and J lost 6 bases, with 19 bases between them. This chain's CDR3 is CASIIQPRYGQPQHF. The CDR3 bases are TGTGCCAGCATCATTCAACCCCGGTACGGTCAGCCCCAGCATTTT.

CDR3 sequence: CASSQEGLAGGPNTGELFF. DNA for the CDR3: TGTGCCAGCAGCCAAGAAGGCCTAGCGGGAGGTCCAAACACCGGGGAGCTGTTTTTT. V and J are TRBV4-2 and TRBJ2-2; 11 bases are a match to TRBD2. CDR1 LGHNA and CDR2 YNFKEQ come from the germline V gene. J gave up 2 bases and V 0 bases, and 8 bases lay outside the gene matches. The length of the CDR3 is 19 residues.

This chain uses TRBV28 with TRBJ1-2; TRBD1 matches at 8 bases. Germline CDR1 reads MDHEN; CDR2 reads SYDVKM. The junction had 7 bases not matched to a gene; V was cut back by 10 bases and J by 0 bases. The CDR3 is 14 amino acids. CDR3 nucleotides: TGTGCCACGACACAGGGGGGGACTAACTATGGCTACACCTTC. It translates to CATTQGGTNYGYTF.

The chain carries TRBV27 and TRBJ2-7; no clear D gene. V shed 0 bases and J shed 7 bases, with 13 bases lying between them. Germline assignment: CDR1 MNHEY and CDR2 SMNVEV (reference sequence). The CDR3 is 14 residues long. The chain's CDR3 is CASSLSNPSREQYF. The CDR3 DNA reads as TGTGCCAGCAGTTTATCGAATCCATCCCGGGAGCAGTACTTC.

This rearrangement joins TRBV6-1 to TRBJ1-4, with 8 bases fitting TRBD1. CDR1 and CDR2 from the germline V gene are MNHNS and SASEGT. CDR3 length equals 16 residues. With V trimmed by 3 bases and J by 5 bases, 8 bases remained unmatched. The CDR3 nucleotides read TGTGCCAGCAGTGAGGGACAGGCCTCAGGGAATGAAAAACTGTTTTTT. Protein: CASSEGQASGNEKLFF.

The rearrangement joins TRBV15 to TRBJ2-5, with 12 positions matching TRBD2. V trimming: 5 bases; J trimming: 3 bases; junction bases outside the gene matches: 10. Looked up from germline, CDR1 is LNHNV and CDR2 is YYDKDF (reference sequence). The CDR3 has 17 residues. In nucleotides, the CDR3 is TGTGCCACCAGCTCCCGAGGGGCTAGCGGGGGGGAAGAGACCCAGTACTTC. It encodes CATSSRGASGGEETQYF.

The CDR3 is CASSYTRDTQYF. The DNA for the CDR3 is TGTGCCAGCAGTTACACGAGAGATACGCAGTATTTT. The chain links TRBV6-5 to TRBJ2-3; no reliable D call. In germline, CDR1 is MNHEY, CDR2 SVGAGI. The V end lost 2 bases, the J end lost 5 bases, and 5 bases lay between the germline ends. The CDR3 length is 12 residues.

The CDR3 DNA reads as TGTGCCAGCAGCCAACGTCCCGGGGTGAATGAGCAGTTCTTC. Amino acid sequence: CASSQRPGVNEQFF. The rearrangement uses TRBV4-2 and TRBJ2-1; a weak D match, TRBD2 (5 bases). Germline assignment: CDR1 LGHNA and CDR2 YNFKEQ. The ends were cut back, 2 bases at V and 7 bases at J, with 12 bases in the middle. The CDR3 length is 14 residues.

The gene calls are TRBV27 and TRBJ2-1; tentatively, D is TRBD2 (7 bases). This CDR3 is 15 amino acids long. V was pared by 7 bases and J by 3 bases, with 16 bases between. Germline assignment: CDR1 MNHEY and CDR2 SMNVEV (reference sequence). CDR3 nucleotide sequence: TGTGCCAGCACCCCCCCCGGGGGGCTCTACAATGAGCAGTTCTTC. Protein sequence: CASTPPGGLYNEQFF.

This chain connects TRBV6-6 to TRBJ1-2; D ambiguous. The CDR3 is 12 residues long. Trimming pared 8 bases from V and 2 bases from J, leaving 9 bases between. The germline CDR1 and CDR2 sequences are MNHNY and SVGAGI (reference sequence). The CDR3 coding sequence is TGTGCCAGCGTATCACAGAACTATGGCTACACCTTC. Translation gives CASVSQNYGYTF.